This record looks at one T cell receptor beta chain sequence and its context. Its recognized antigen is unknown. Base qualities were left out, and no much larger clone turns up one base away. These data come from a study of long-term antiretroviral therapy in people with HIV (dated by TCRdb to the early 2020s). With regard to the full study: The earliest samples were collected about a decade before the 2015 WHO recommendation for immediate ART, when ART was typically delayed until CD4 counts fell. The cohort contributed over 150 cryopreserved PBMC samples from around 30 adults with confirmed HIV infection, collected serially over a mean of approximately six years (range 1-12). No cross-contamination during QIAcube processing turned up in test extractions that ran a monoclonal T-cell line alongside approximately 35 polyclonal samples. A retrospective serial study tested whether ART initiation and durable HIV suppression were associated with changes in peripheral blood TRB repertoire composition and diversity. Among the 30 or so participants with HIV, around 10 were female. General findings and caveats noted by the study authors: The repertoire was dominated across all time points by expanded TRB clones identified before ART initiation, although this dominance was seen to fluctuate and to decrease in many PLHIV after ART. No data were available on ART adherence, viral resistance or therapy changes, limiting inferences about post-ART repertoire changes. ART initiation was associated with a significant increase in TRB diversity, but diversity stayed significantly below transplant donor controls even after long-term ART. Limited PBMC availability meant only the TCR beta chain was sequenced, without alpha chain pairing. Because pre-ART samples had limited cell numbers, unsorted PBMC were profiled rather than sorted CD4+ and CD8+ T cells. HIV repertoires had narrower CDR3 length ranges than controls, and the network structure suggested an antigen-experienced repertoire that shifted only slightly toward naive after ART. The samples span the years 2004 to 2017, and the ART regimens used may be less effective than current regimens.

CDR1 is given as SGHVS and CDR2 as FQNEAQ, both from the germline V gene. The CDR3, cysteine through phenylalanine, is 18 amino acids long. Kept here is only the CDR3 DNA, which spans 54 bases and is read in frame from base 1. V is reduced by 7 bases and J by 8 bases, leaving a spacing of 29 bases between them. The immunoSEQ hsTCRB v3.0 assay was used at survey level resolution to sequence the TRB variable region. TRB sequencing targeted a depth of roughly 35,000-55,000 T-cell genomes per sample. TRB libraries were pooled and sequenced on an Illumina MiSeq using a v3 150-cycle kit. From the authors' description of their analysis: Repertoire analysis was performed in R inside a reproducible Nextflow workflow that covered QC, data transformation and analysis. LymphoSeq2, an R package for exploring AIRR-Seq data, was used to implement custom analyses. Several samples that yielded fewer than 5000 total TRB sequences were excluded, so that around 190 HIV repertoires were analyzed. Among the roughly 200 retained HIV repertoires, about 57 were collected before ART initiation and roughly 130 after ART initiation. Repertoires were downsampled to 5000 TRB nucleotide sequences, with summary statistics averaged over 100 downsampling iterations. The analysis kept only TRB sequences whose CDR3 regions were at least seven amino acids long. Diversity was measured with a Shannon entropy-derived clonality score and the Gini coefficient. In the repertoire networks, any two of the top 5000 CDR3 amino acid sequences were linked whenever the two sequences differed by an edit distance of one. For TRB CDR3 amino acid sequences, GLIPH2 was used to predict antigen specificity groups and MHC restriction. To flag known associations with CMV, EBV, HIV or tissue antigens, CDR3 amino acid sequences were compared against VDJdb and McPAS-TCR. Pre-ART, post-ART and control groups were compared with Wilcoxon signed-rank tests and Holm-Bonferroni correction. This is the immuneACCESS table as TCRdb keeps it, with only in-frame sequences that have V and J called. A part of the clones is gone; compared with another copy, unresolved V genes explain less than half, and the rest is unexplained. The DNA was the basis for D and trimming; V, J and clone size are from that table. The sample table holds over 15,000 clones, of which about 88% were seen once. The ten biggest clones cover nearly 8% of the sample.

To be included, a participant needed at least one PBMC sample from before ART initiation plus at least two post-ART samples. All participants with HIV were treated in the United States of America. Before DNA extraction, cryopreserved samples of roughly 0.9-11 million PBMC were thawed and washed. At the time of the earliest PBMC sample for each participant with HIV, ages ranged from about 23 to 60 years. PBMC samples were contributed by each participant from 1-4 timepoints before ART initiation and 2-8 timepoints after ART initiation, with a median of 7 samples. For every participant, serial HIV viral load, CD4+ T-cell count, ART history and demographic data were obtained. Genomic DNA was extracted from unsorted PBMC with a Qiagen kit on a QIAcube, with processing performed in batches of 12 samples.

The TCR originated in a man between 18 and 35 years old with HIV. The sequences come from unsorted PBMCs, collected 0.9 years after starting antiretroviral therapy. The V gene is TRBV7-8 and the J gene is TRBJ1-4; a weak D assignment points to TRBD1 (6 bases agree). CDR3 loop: CASTLTRGTRGRWEKLFF. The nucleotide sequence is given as TGTGCCAGCACCCTAACGAGGGGGACCAGGGGAAGGTGGGAAAAACTGTTTTTT.